A selection of T cell receptor beta chains follows, all from one sample in a study of T-cell reconstitution after alpha-beta-depleted transplantation in children. TCRdb reanalysed the PCR reads using MiXCR and keeps one entry per CDR3 protein. The sample records fewer than 1 million distinct CDR3 sequences, roughly 15% being singletons. The sample here was PBMCs, mostly from graft donor cells, taken 360 days after TCRalphabeta/CD19-depleted stem cell transplant. The receptors derive from a male patient under 18 who had a stem cell transplant for acute lymphoblastic leukemia, so the T cells may come from the graft donor. CDR3s include the opening cysteine and the closing phenylalanine or tryptophan. Each record gives: V gene, J gene, clone size, D gene, CDR3 DNA, CDR3 protein. D genes are given only for firm matches. Not all rows give a size; the values are once, few, many and, for expanded clones, a class.

TRBV4-2	TRBJ1-2	few	TRBD1	TGTGCCAGCAGCCAAGATCAGGACAGGCGGGGGTATGGCTACACCTTC	CASSQDQDRRGYGYTF
TRBV6-5	TRBJ2-3	.	.	TGTGCCAGCAGGGACTCGATGACAGATACGCAGTATTTT	CASRDSMTDTQYF
TRBV12-3/TRBV12-4	TRBJ2-4	.	.	TGTGCCAGCAGTTCTACTGGGGACGCCCGAAACATTCAGTACTTC	CASSSTGDARNIQYF
TRBV7-9	TRBJ2-5	.	.	TGTGCCAGCAGCCCCCGGGACTTGACCCAAGAGACCCAGTACTTC	CASSPRDLTQETQYF
TRBV2	TRBJ2-7	.	.	TGTGCCAGCACCTCCTGGGGGCGGAGGAACCTCTACGAGCAGTACTTC	CASTSWGRRNLYEQYF
TRBV5-8	TRBJ2-7	.	TRBD2	TGTGCCAGCAGCCTACGACTAGCGGCGAACGAGCAGTACTTC	CASSLRLAANEQYF
TRBV4-2	TRBJ2-3	.	TRBD2	TGTGCCAGCAGCCCGGGACTAGCACGCCGCGCGCAGTATTTT	CASSPGLARRAQYF
TRBV11-2	TRBJ2-1	.	.	TGTGCCAGCAGTCCAGTGGTGGGCCCCTACAATGAGCAGTTCTTC	CASSPVVGPYNEQFF
TRBV7-9	TRBJ1-2	few	.	TGTGCCAGCAGCCTCAGATATGGCTACACCTTC	CASSLRYGYTF
TRBV20-1	TRBJ2-3	many	TRBD2	TGCAGTGCTAGACGACTAGCGGACTATACGCAGTATTTT	CSARRLADYTQYF
TRBV5-1	TRBJ2-5	few	.	TGCGCCAGCAGCTGGGATGATCAAGAGACCCAGTACTTC	CASSWDDQETQYF
TRBV6-1	TRBJ2-2	few	TRBD1	TGTGCCAGCAGGGGGGACAGCCACACCGGGGAGCTGTTTTTT	CASRGDSHTGELFF
TRBV14	TRBJ2-1	few	.	TGTGCCAGCAGCCAAGAGACCTACAATGAGCAGTTCTTC	CASSQETYNEQFF
TRBV15	TRBJ2-1	.	.	TGTGCCACCACCTCCTTCGGGTACTCGAGCTCCTACAATGAGCAGTTCTTC	CATTSFGYSSSYNEQFF
TRBV7-3	TRBJ2-3	.	.	TGTGCCAGCAGCCCCCGAAGCCCTCGGAGGACAGATACGCAGTATTTT	CASSPRSPRRTDTQYF
TRBV14	TRBJ2-1	many	.	TGTGCCAGCAGCCAAGACCAGGGACTCAATGAGCAGTTCTTC	CASSQDQGLNEQFF
TRBV12-3/TRBV12-4	TRBJ1-5	few	TRBD1	TGTGCCAGCAGCCAGGGGACAGGGGCAAACTGGCGGCCCCAGCATTTT	CASSQGTGANWRPQHF
TRBV9	TRBJ2-1	many	TRBD2	TGTGCCAGCAGCTCGCTACCGGGACTAGTGGGCAATGAGCAGTTCTTC	CASSSLPGLVGNEQFF
TRBV7-2	TRBJ1-2	.	TRBD1	TGTGCCAGCAGCTTAGCGCCCGGGACAGGGATAAACTATGGCTACACCTTC	CASSLAPGTGINYGYTF
TRBV7-9	TRBJ1-1	many	TRBD1	TGTGCCAGCAGCTCATTGACAGGGATGAACACTGAAGCTTTCTTT	CASSSLTGMNTEAFF
TRBV20-1	TRBJ2-4	.	TRBD1	TGCAGTGCTGGAGACCAGGGGGATGCCAAAAACATTCAGTACTTC	CSAGDQGDAKNIQYF
TRBV6-2/TRBV6-3	TRBJ2-5	few	.	TGTGCCAGCAGTTTCAGGGTCCAGGGGACCCAGTACTTC	CASSFRVQGTQYF
TRBV6-1	TRBJ2-1	.	TRBD1	TGTGCCAGCGGCTCCGACAGGGGATCCTACAATGAGCAGTTCTTC	CASGSDRGSYNEQFF
TRBV5-1	TRBJ2-1	.	TRBD2	TGCGCCAGCAGCTTGGACCCGACTAGCGGGAGGTCTTCCTACAATGAGCAGTTCTTC	CASSLDPTSGRSSYNEQFF
TRBV4-1	TRBJ2-7	many	TRBD2	TGCGCCAGCAGCCAAGCTGGCGGGAGCTACGAGCAGTACTTC	CASSQAGGSYEQYF
TRBV7-9	TRBJ2-7	.	.	TGTGCCAGCAGCTCCGTGGGGGACTCCTACGAGCAGTACTTC	CASSSVGDSYEQYF
TRBV20-1	TRBJ2-2	.	.	TGCAGTGGGGCACGGGCAAACACCGGGGAGCTGTTTTTT	CSGARANTGELFF
TRBV5-1	TRBJ2-1	.	TRBD2	TGCGCCAGCAGCTTGGTTGTAGCGGGACAACCCCGGTTGAGGAATGAGCAGTTCTTC	CASSLVVAGQPRLRNEQFF
TRBV2	TRBJ2-3	.	.	TGTGCCAGCAGTGTGCCACAGGGTGCTGCAGATACGCAGTATTTT	CASSVPQGAADTQYF
TRBV7-9	TRBJ2-7	many	.	TGTGCCAGCAGCCGGGTGGGGGGTGCGGGTTACGAGCAGTACTTC	CASSRVGGAGYEQYF
TRBV3-1	TRBJ1-1	few	.	TGTGCCAGCAGCCATCCCAGGAACACTGAAGCTTTCTTT	CASSHPRNTEAFF
TRBV5-1	TRBJ2-7	many	.	TGCGCCAGCAATCCCGTCGGCGGGATCTACGAGCAGTACTTC	CASNPVGGIYEQYF
TRBV20-1	TRBJ2-6	few	TRBD2	TGCAGTGTTCCGACCTCGCGGCTAGCGGGATCTTTCCCTGGGGCCAACGTCCTGACTTTC	CSVPTSRLAGSFPGANVLTF
TRBV5-1	TRBJ2-5	many	.	TGCGCCAGCAGCTTGGCTGCGACAAGGAAGGAGACCCAGTACTTC	CASSLAATRKETQYF
TRBV7-2	TRBJ2-7	few	.	TGTGCCAGCAGCCCCTTTCTTAGATACTCCTACGAGCAGTACTTC	CASSPFLRYSYEQYF
TRBV5-1	TRBJ1-3	few	TRBD1	TGCGCCAGCAGCCTGGAACAGGGGGTATACTCTGGAAACACCATATATTTT	CASSLEQGVYSGNTIYF
TRBV5-1	TRBJ2-3	many	TRBD2	TGCGCCAGCAGCCCACCTAGCGGTACTAGCACAGATACGCAGTATTTT	CASSPPSGTSTDTQYF
TRBV7-9	TRBJ2-5	many	.	TGTGCCAGCAGCTCCCCGTTTCGGGGCATACAAGAGACCCAGTACTTC	CASSSPFRGIQETQYF
TRBV7-9	TRBJ2-1	.	TRBD2	TGTGCCAGCAGCTTACGCTTGGGTTTAGCGGGAGGCAATGAGCAGTTCTTC	CASSLRLGLAGGNEQFF
TRBV5-1	TRBJ2-2	.	TRBD2	TGCGCCAGCAGCTCCCTAGCGGGAGGGGCCACCGGGGAGCTGTTTTTT	CASSSLAGGATGELFF
TRBV11-1	TRBJ2-2	.	TRBD1	TGTGCCAGCAGCCCCCCCCCGCTTATTGGACAGGGAAACACCGGGGAGCTGTTTTTT	CASSPPPLIGQGNTGELFF
TRBV7-6	TRBJ2-2	once	TRBD2	TGTGCCAGCAGCTTTAGGGTAGCGGGGACGAACACCGGGGAGCTGTTTTTT	CASSFRVAGTNTGELFF
TRBV5-1	TRBJ2-5	.	TRBD2	TGCGCCAGCAGCTTCGGGCTAGCGGGAGGGCCGAAGACCCAGTACTTC	CASSFGLAGGPKTQYF
TRBV10-3	TRBJ2-1	few	TRBD2	TGTGCCATCGAGGCCGGGACTAGCGGGTTTGAGCAGTTCTTC	CAIEAGTSGFEQFF
TRBV10-3	TRBJ2-5	.	.	TGTGCCATCAGTGAGTCGGTTGGGGAGACCCAGTACTTC	CAISESVGETQYF
TRBV20-1	TRBJ2-3	.	.	TGCAGTGCTAGCGCTAGGGACTCCAAGACTTCAGATACGCAGTATTTT	CSASARDSKTSDTQYF
TRBV12-3/TRBV12-4	TRBJ2-1	.	TRBD2	TGTGCCAGCAGCTCTAGCGGCTACTCCTACAATGAGCAGTTCTTC	CASSSSGYSYNEQFF
TRBV20-1	TRBJ2-4	few	TRBD1	TGCAGTGCTGGAGGAGCCGGGACAGGGAAGGACATTCAGTACTTC	CSAGGAGTGKDIQYF
TRBV3-1	TRBJ2-1	.	.	TGTGCCAGCAGCCTACTCCGACAGGCCCAAAACTTC	CASSLLRQAQNF
TRBV12-3/TRBV12-4	TRBJ2-7	.	.	TGTGCCAGCAGTTTTAATGGCCCCCTCTGGGTTGAGCAGTACTTC	CASSFNGPLWVEQYF
TRBV20-1	TRBJ1-1	.	TRBD1	TGCAGTGCTAGACCCGGGACAGGGTATCTGAACACTGAAGCTTTCTTT	CSARPGTGYLNTEAFF
TRBV18	TRBJ2-1	few	.	TGTGCCAGCTCACCCCCAGCGATGGGGGCCTACAATGAGCAGTTCTTC	CASSPPAMGAYNEQFF
TRBV29-1	TRBJ2-7	many	TRBD1	TGCAGCGTTGAAGCCGGGACAGGGCTTTACGAGCAGTACTTC	CSVEAGTGLYEQYF
TRBV7-2	TRBJ2-1	few	TRBD2	TGTGCCAGCAGCTTAGTGATTAGCGGGAGAGTCGGTGAGCAGTTCTTC	CASSLVISGRVGEQFF
TRBV21-1	TRBJ2-3	.	.	TGTGCCAGCAGCATTTCTCAAGGGGCTAGCACAGATACGCAGTATTTT	CASSISQGASTDTQYF
TRBV5-1	TRBJ1-5	many	.	TGCGCCAGCAGCTTTGGAGTCGGGAGCAATCAGCCCCAGCATTTT	CASSFGVGSNQPQHF
TRBV9	TRBJ2-1	many	.	TGTGCCAGCAGCCGGCCCAGCATCTTGGCGCAGTTCTTC	CASSRPSILAQFF
TRBV14	TRBJ2-5	.	TRBD2	TGTGCCAGCAGCCAAGCTCCAGCGGGGGACTTGTCCCAGTACTTC	CASSQAPAGDLSQYF
TRBV20-1	TRBJ2-3	few	.	TGCAGTGCTCCGGGTCCTAGCACAGATACGCAGTATTTT	CSAPGPSTDTQYF